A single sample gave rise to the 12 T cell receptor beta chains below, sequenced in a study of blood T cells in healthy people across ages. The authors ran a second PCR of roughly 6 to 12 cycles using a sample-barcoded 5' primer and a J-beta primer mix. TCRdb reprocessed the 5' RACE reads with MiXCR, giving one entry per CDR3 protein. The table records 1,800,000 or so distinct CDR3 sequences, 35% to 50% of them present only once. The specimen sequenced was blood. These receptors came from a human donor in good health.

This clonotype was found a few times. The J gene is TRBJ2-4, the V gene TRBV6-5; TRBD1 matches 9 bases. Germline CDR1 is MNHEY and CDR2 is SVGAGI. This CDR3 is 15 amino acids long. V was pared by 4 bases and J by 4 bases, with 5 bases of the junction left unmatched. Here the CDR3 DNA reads TGTGCCAGCAGTTCCGACAGGGGGGCGAAAAACATTCAGTACTTC. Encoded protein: CASSSDRGAKNIQYF.

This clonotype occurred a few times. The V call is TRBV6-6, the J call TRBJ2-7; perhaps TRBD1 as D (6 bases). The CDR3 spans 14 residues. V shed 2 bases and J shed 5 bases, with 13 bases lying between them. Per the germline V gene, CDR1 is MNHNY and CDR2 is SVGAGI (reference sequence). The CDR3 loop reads CASSYEGDLNEQYF. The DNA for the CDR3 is TGTGCCAGCAGTTACGAGGGGGACCTTAACGAGCAGTACTTC.

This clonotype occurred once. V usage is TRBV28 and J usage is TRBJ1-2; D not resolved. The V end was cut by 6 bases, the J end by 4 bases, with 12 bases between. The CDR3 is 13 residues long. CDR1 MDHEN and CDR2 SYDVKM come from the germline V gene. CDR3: CASRWEAGYGYTF. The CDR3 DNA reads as TGTGCCAGCAGGTGGGAGGCAGGCTATGGCTACACCTTC.

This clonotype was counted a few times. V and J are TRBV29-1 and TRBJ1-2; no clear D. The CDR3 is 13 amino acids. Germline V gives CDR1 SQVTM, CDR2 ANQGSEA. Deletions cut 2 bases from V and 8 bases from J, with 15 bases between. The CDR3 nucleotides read TGCAGCGTTGAACTCACCCTCGCACGGGGCTACACCTTC. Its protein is CSVELTLARGYTF.

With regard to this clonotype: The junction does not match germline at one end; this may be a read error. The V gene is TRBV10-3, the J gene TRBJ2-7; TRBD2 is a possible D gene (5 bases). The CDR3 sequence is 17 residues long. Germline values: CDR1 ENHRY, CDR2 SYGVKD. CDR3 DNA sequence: TGTTCCATCAGTGAGCCGCGGGTACGTGGCAATTCCTACGAGCAGTACTTC. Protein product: CSISEPRVRGNSYEQYF.

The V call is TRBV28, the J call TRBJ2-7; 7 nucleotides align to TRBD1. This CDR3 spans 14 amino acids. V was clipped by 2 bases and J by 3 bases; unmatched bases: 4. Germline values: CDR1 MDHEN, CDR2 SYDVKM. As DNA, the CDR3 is TGTGCCAGCAGTTTACAGGGACAGTACTACGAGCAGTACTTC. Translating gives CASSLQGQYYEQYF. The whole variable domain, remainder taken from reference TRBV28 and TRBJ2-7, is DVKVTQSSRYLVKRTGEKVFLECVQDMDHENMFWYRQDPGLGLRLIYFSYDVKMKEKGDIPEGYSVSREKKERFSLILESASTNQTSMYLCASSLQGQYYEQYFGPGTRLTVT.

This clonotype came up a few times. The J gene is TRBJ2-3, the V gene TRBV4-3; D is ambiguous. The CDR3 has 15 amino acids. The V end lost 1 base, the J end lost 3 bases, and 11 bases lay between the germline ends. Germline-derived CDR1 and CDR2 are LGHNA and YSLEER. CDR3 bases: TGCGCCAGCAGCCAAGGTTGGAGCCCGACAGATACGCAGTATTTT. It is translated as CASSQGWSPTDTQYF.

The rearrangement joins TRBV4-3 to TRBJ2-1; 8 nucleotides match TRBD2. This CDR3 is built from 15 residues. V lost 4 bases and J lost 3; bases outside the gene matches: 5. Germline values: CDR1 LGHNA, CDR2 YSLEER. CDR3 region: CASSPRLAYYNEQFF. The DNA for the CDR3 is TGCGCCAGCAGCCCTAGACTAGCGTACTACAATGAGCAGTTCTTC.

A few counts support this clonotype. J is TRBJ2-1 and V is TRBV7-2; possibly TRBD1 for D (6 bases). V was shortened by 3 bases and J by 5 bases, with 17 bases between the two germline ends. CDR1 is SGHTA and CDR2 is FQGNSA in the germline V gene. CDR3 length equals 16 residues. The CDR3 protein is CASSFGGTRGHNEQFF. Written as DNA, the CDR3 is TGTGCCAGCAGCTTTGGGGGCACAAGAGGGCACAATGAGCAGTTCTTC.

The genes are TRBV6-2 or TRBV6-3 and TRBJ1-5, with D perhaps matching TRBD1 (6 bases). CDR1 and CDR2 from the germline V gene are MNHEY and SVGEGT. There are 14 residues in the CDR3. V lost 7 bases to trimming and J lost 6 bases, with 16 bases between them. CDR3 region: CASTDGGAAQPQHF. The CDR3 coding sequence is TGTGCCAGCACCGACGGGGGGGCTGCTCAGCCCCAGCATTTT.

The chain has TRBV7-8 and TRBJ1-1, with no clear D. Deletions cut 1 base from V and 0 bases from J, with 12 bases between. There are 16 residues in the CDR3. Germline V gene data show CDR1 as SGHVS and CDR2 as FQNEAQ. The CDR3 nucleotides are TGTGCCAGCAGCTTAGTAGCGGCAGCGGTGAACACTGAAGCTTTCTTT. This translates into CASSLVAAAVNTEAFF.

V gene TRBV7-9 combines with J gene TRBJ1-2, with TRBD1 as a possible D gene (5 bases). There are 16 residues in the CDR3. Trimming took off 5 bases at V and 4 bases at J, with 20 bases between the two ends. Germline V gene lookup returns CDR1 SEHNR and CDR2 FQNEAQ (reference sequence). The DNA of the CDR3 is TGTGCCAGCAGCCTAGAGGTCGGGACCAGACGCTATGGCTACACCTTC. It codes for CASSLEVGTRRYGYTF.